The T cell receptor beta chain under discussion was sequenced for a study of blood T cell repertoires in COVID-19. Study-level information: The cDNA or gDNA used as material had been derived from T cells, B-cell-depleted T cells, or PBMCs.

The CDR3 is made up of 17 amino acids. Some clones are missing from TCRdb's copy, which holds only in-frame ones; the method was immunoSEQ multiplex PCR. The sample carries fewer than 250,000 clones, 80% to 90% recorded once. V usage is TRBV21-1 and J usage is TRBJ1-5; the table's D call of TRBD1 was not tested on the DNA. TRBV21-1 counts as a pseudogene. This clonotype was sampled from a woman in her 70s with acute or convalescent COVID-19. Sequenced material: peripheral blood. CDR3 DNA: TGTGCCAGCAGCTGGAAGTTCCCAACAGTCAGCAATCAGCCCCAGCATTTT. It is translated as CASSWKFPTVSNQPQHF.